The clone carrying this T cell receptor (beta chain) showed up many times. As yet, its antigen is unknown. Sample time point: healthy volunteer bleed at 2 weeks. RNA extraction used unfractionated whole blood as the source of total RNA. The sample belongs to a study of human T cells and chemical hapten exposure. Study details: TCR yields per sample varied, mainly owing to small pooled library volume differences.

Individual cDNA molecules in this library carried unique molecular identifiers. Original processing notes: From about 20,000 to 690,000 TCRs were found per sample, with a median of approximately 100,000. Via MiXCR, TCRdb re-called the RACE reads, giving one row per CDR3 protein. The V and J calls and clone size come from TCRdb's table, not from the authors' own analysis. The table includes about 41,000 distinct CDR3 sequences, about 4.8% detected once. Study-level findings and limits: The number of TCRs over 1 in 1000 frequency stayed unchanged after DPC.

The CDR3 has 13 amino acids. Germline CDR1 and CDR2: DFQATT and SNEGSKA (reference sequence). Trimming cost V 3 bases and J 4 bases, with 10 bases left between them. The rearrangement links TRBV20-1 to TRBJ2-1; weak D call: TRBD2 (5 bases). Sequences were obtained from whole blood. This TCR was sampled from a human donor in good health. Some clones in this sample may be carry-over from other donors' samples. CDR3 nucleotide sequence: TGCAGTGCTAGTGGTCGGGGATACAATGAGCAGTTCTTC. Residues: CSASGRGYNEQFF.